Shown below are 6 T cell receptor beta chains from a single sample sequenced in a study of molecular identifiers for immune sequencing clone quantification. TCRdb processed the PCR reads anew with MiXCR; each CDR3 protein has one entry. The sample lists 460,000 or so distinct CDR3 sequences, around 23% occurring once. The sequenced sample consisted of naive CD8+ T cells from blood, with Jurkat cell RNA spiked in. Noted subset: FACS-sorted CD8+CD4-CCR7+CD45RA+ naive T cells. The receptors come from a human donor in good health. Some libraries in this study had Jurkat cell RNA spiked in.

This clonotype came up many times. This sequence joins TRBV18 and TRBJ2-5, with D hard to call. With 0 bases removed from V and 4 bases from J, the gap between germline ends came to 3 bases. CDR3 length: 12 residues. Germline assignment: CDR1 KGHSH and CDR2 LQKENI. The CDR3 coding sequence is TGTGCCAGCTCACCACCGGGAGAGACCCAGTACTTC. Amino acids: CASSPPGETQYF.

This clonotype was found a few times. V and J are TRBV20-1 and TRBJ2-7; a weak D match, TRBD1 (6 bases). CDR3 length equals 15 residues. Germline lookup yields CDR1 DFQATT and CDR2 SNEGSKA (reference sequence). V lost 5 bases to trimming and J lost 1 base, with 18 bases between them. This CDR3 is CSAPSHRVASYEQYF. CDR3 bases: TGCAGTGCTCCATCCCACAGGGTCGCGTCCTACGAGCAGTACTTC.

The rearrangement uses TRBV7-2 and TRBJ2-7; D is ambiguous. Germline V CDR1 and CDR2: SGHTA, FQGNSA. V shed 10 bases and J shed 4 bases, with 11 bases lying between them. The CDR3 sequence is 11 residues long. The CDR3 region has the DNA TGTGCCATCCTAGAAGGGTACGAGCAGTACTTC. Translation gives CAILEGYEQYF.

The chain has TRBV7-9 and TRBJ2-7, with D perhaps given as TRBD1 or TRBD2 (7 bases each). This CDR3 spans 17 amino acids. V was shortened by 3 bases and J by 5 bases, with 23 bases between the two germline ends. The germline gives CDR1 SEHNR, CDR2 FQNEAQ (reference sequence). In DNA, the CDR3 is TGTGCCAGCAGCTTTCTGTCGAGGGGGCGGGAGCCCGACGAGCAGTACTTC. Its translation is CASSFLSRGREPDEQYF.

The chain has TRBV7-3 and TRBJ2-7; D may match TRBD1 or TRBD2 (5 bases each). CDR3 length: 15 amino acids. The V gene lost 0 bases and the J gene lost 6 bases, with 15 bases spanning the gap. CDR1 is SGHTA, CDR2 FQGTGA, per germline. CDR3 nucleotide sequence: TGTGCCAGCAGCTTAACGGGGGACCCAATGTCCGAGCAGTACTTC. Its translation is CASSLTGDPMSEQYF.

The sample holds many counts of this clonotype. The chain joins TRBV5-6 to TRBJ1-1, with D unresolved. The CDR3 is 14 residues long. The V gene's germline CDR1 is SGHDT and CDR2 YYEEEE. Trimming pared 0 bases from V and 0 bases from J, leaving 6 bases between. As DNA, the CDR3 is TGTGCCAGCAGCTTGGGGAGCCTGAACACTGAAGCTTTCTTT. It is translated as CASSLGSLNTEAFF.